The 15 T cell receptor beta chains below come from one sample, sequenced in a study of T-cell memory formation after mild COVID-19. Via MiXCR, TCRdb re-called the 5' RACE reads, giving one row per CDR3 protein. The sample has roughly 180,000 distinct CDR3 sequences; approximately 17% are singletons. The sequencing sample was made of PBMCs or a T cell subset sorted from them (not recorded which). These receptors all come from a man younger than 35 who had mild COVID-19 (a few samples of this study predate the infection). Cell type and time point are not known.

The rearrangement links TRBV3-1 to TRBJ1-6; 10 bases are shared with TRBD1. Germline V gene data show CDR1 as LGHDT and CDR2 as YNNKEL (reference sequence). The CDR3 has 16 residues. V lost 3 bases to trimming and J lost 8 bases; unmatched junction nucleotides: 7. CDR3: CASSHRDRGLYSPLHF. DNA for the CDR3: TGTGCCAGCAGCCATCGCGACAGGGGGCTTTATTCACCCCTCCACTTT.

V gene TRBV10-3 combines with J gene TRBJ2-3; 8 bases are shared with TRBD2. The V and J ends lost 4 bases and 3 bases, in that order; junction bases with no gene match: 6. Germline V gives CDR1 ENHRY, CDR2 SYGVKD. This CDR3 contains 15 residues. DNA of the CDR3: TGTGCCATCAGTGCATCGGGGGGGGCAACAGATACGCAGTATTTT. Encoded protein: CAISASGGATDTQYF.

Only a few counts were recorded for this clonotype. The V call is TRBV20-1, the J call TRBJ2-5; D may correspond to TRBD1 or TRBD2 (5 bases each). Trimming removed 4 bases from V and 1 base from J, with 10 bases in between. Looked up from germline, CDR1 is DFQATT and CDR2 is SNEGSKA (reference sequence). The CDR3 totals 13 residues. The CDR3 coding sequence is TGCAGTGCTATAAAGGGGACCCAAGAGACCCAGTACTTC. It translates to CSAIKGTQETQYF.

This clonotype has only a few counts. The chain combines TRBV2 with TRBJ2-6; no clear D gene. The CDR3 spans 15 residues. V lost 2 bases and J lost 4, with 9 bases in between. Per the germline V gene, CDR1 is SNHLY and CDR2 is FYNNEI. Here the CDR3 reads CASSERVGGANVLTF. DNA for the CDR3: TGTGCCAGCAGTGAAAGGGTCGGCGGGGCCAACGTCCTGACTTTC.

V is TRBV7-2 and J is TRBJ2-5; 12 bases are shared with TRBD2. Trimming took 5 bases from V and 3 from J; bases not matched to a gene: 13. In germline, CDR1 is SGHTA, CDR2 FQGNSA. The CDR3 has 18 amino acids. In DNA, the CDR3 is TGTGCCAGCAGCCGTCTAGCGGGGGGGCCAGGGTTCGAAGAGACCCAGTACTTC. Translation gives CASSRLAGGPGFEETQYF.

The chain joins TRBV20-1 to TRBJ1-2; 7 nucleotides line up with TRBD1. Trimming took 6 bases from V and 3 from J; bases not matched to a gene: 7. Germline loops: CDR1 DFQATT, CDR2 SNEGSKA (reference sequence). CDR3 length: 13 amino acids. The CDR3 bases are TGCAGTGCAGATCAGGGGGACTACTATGGCTACACCTTC. Its translation: CSADQGDYYGYTF.

This clonotype was seen ten or more times. The genes are TRBV20-1 and TRBJ2-2; D not certain. CDR1 is DFQATT and CDR2 is SNEGSKA in the germline V gene (reference sequence). The CDR3 runs to 14 residues. Deletions cut 0 bases from V and 3 bases from J, with 8 bases between. The CDR3 sequence: CSARDARYTGELFF. CDR3 nucleotide sequence: TGCAGTGCTAGAGATGCTAGATACACCGGGGAGCTGTTTTTT.

The chain links TRBV7-2 to TRBJ1-2; 8 bases align to TRBD1. After removal of 5 bases from V and 6 bases from J, the junction contained 11 bases not matched to a gene. The germline V gene has CDR1 SGHTA and CDR2 FQGNSA. CDR3 length: 15 residues. CDR3 region: CASSPLGQGADGYTF. The DNA for the CDR3 is TGTGCCAGCAGCCCACTGGGGCAGGGGGCTGATGGCTACACCTTC.

The gene calls are TRBV2 and TRBJ1-6; 7 positions match TRBD1. After removal of 5 bases from V and 9 bases from J, the junction contained 7 bases not matched to a gene. The CDR3 contains 14 residues. Germline lookup yields CDR1 SNHLY and CDR2 FYNNEI. The CDR3 is CASSLDRDVSPLHF. DNA for the CDR3: TGTGCCAGCAGTTTAGACAGGGACGTTTCACCCCTCCACTTT.

This clonotype came up many times. The chain combines TRBV2 with TRBJ1-5; weak D call: TRBD1 (5 bases). Germline lookup yields CDR1 SNHLY and CDR2 FYNNEI. Trimming removed 4 bases at V and 5 bases at J, with 9 bases between. The CDR3 totals 13 residues. The CDR3 nucleotides are TGTGCCAGCAGTGTCTGGGGACATCAGCCCCAGCATTTT. This translates into CASSVWGHQPQHF.

The chain is built from TRBV29-1 and TRBJ2-6; D is unresolved. Trimming pared 7 bases from V and 4 bases from J, leaving 8 bases between. Germline CDR1 SQVTM, CDR2 ANQGSEA. This CDR3 contains 12 residues. The DNA of the CDR3 is TGCAGCGCTGTATCCGGGGCCAACGTCCTGACTTTC. This codes for CSAVSGANVLTF.

This clonotype was recorded many times. V is TRBV12-3 or TRBV12-4 and J is TRBJ1-6; D call uncertain. There are 14 residues in the CDR3. V gave up 6 bases and J gave up 0 bases, with 6 bases separating them. The CDR3 sequence is CASRGSSYNSPLHF. DNA of the CDR3: TGTGCCAGCAGAGGTAGCTCCTATAATTCACCCCTCCACTTT.

The rearrangement joins TRBV11-2 to TRBJ2-1; 8 bases fit TRBD1. V shed 3 bases, J shed 12 bases, and the junction held 7 bases outside the gene matches. This CDR3 spans 13 amino acids. Germline assignment: CDR1 SGHAT and CDR2 FQNNGV. CDR3 sequence (DNA): TGTGCCAGCAGCTTGCAGTCAGGGGGCTCGCAGTTCTTC. Its translation is CASSLQSGGSQFF.

As concerns this clonotype: A much larger clonotype is one base distant, so this may be a read error. The gene calls are TRBV29-1 and TRBJ2-1, with D possibly being TRBD2 (5 bases). V shed 3 bases and J shed 8 bases, with 14 bases lying between them. CDR3 length: 13 residues. Looked up from germline, CDR1 is SQVTM and CDR2 is ANQGSEA. This CDR3 reads CSVDRGKGYEQFF. In DNA form, the CDR3 reads TGCAGCGTTGACCGAGGGAAGGGCTATGAGCAGTTCTTC.

This clonotype was recorded at least ten times. The rearrangement uses TRBV30 and TRBJ2-2; D might be TRBD1 (6 bases). Trimming cost V 5 bases and J 1 base, with 17 bases left between them. The CDR3 runs to 16 residues. The germline V gene encodes CDR1 GTSNPN and CDR2 SVGIG (reference sequence). CDR3 protein: CAWDLALGGNTGELFF. The CDR3 region has the DNA TGTGCCTGGGATCTTGCGCTAGGGGGGAACACCGGGGAGCTGTTTTTT.